The sequence of this TCR beta chain was determined in a study of technical replicates of blood from several donors. Method: immunoSEQ multiplex PCR; TCRdb's copy keeps in-frame clones and lacks some. This table has some 94,000 clones, about 94% appearing once. The CDR3 consists of 20 residues. Trimming at V came to 7 bases and at J to 4 bases, leaving 25 bases not matched to a gene. Per germline, CDR1 MDHEN and CDR2 SYDVKM. The chain uses TRBV28 and TRBJ2-1, with 7 bases fitting TRBD2. This receptor was taken from a human donor in good health. The sample comprised T cells isolated from PBMCs. This CDR3 reads CASTWEGPRETLSGYNEQFF. As DNA, the CDR3 is TGTGCCAGCACTTGGGAGGGACCCCGGGAGACCTTGTCTGGTTACAATGAGCAGTTCTTC.